These 15 T cell receptor beta chains came from one sample sequenced in a study of cytomegalovirus exposure and HLA in healthy donors. With 60 Vbeta and 13 Jbeta primers, the PCR was carried out. TCRdb's copy holds only in-frame clones and misses some; the assay was immunoSEQ multiplex PCR. The sample comprises more than 95,000 clones, 76% of which are singletons, and approximately 8.2% rests with the top ten. The sequenced material came from PBMCs. The receptors derive from a man aged 40-55 years in good health and CMV-seropositive.

This chain uses TRBV6-5 with TRBJ1-2; TRBD1 agrees at 7 bases. CDR1 and CDR2 from the germline V gene are MNHEY and SVGAGI. The CDR3 runs to 12 residues. Unmatched junction bases numbered 2, after V lost 5 bases and J lost 5 bases. The CDR3, as DNA: TGTGCCAGCAGTCAACAGGGGTATGGCTACACCTTC. Its translation: CASSQQGYGYTF.

The chain joins TRBV6-4 to TRBJ2-1; maybe TRBD1 (5 bases). Germline values: CDR1 MRHNA, CDR2 SNTAGT. Between the trimmed V and J ends, which lost 3 bases and 1 base, there was a span of 10 bases. This CDR3 contains 15 residues. For the CDR3, the DNA is TGTGCCAGCAGTGAGCGCAGGGTGTCCTACAATGAGCAGTTCTTC. Residues: CASSERRVSYNEQFF.

This sequence joins TRBV19 and TRBJ2-7, with 7 positions matching TRBD2. Germline CDR1 and CDR2: LNHDA and SQIVND (reference sequence). The CDR3 sequence is 15 residues long. The junction had 9 bases not matched to a gene; V was cut back by 4 bases and J by 3 bases. CDR3 sequence reads: CASSRTGTTIYEQYF. CDR3 sequence (DNA): TGTGCCAGTAGTAGGACCGGGACTACGATCTACGAGCAGTACTTC.

This clone was seen a handful of times. The V and J genes are TRBV11-2 and TRBJ2-7; D is possibly TRBD1 (5 bases). Deletions cut 5 bases from V and 4 bases from J, with 15 bases between. The CDR3 loop spans 14 amino acids. Looked up from germline, CDR1 is SGHAT and CDR2 is FQNNGV. CDR3 protein: CASSNLRGSYEQYF. CDR3 coding DNA: TGTGCCAGCAGCAACCTAAGGGGCTCGTACGAGCAGTACTTC.

This clone was seen more than once but under ten times. The chain couples TRBV10-3 to TRBJ2-7; a weak D match, TRBD1 (5 bases). The V end lost 4 bases, the J end lost 3 bases, and 13 bases lay between the germline ends. This CDR3 contains 14 residues. Per germline, CDR1 ENHRY and CDR2 SYGVKD. The CDR3 bases are TGTGCCATCAGTGGGGAAGACAGCCACTACGAGCAGTACTTC. Amino acid sequence: CAISGEDSHYEQYF.

The chain carries TRBV11-2 and TRBJ1-5, with 7 bases matching TRBD1. The CDR3 extends over 14 amino acids. The V gene end was trimmed by 4 bases and the J gene end by 3 bases; junction bases not matched to a gene: 3. Germline V lookup: CDR1 SGHAT, CDR2 FQNNGV. DNA of the CDR3: TGTGCCAGCAGCTCCGGGACAGTCAATCAGCCCCAGCATTTT. Translating it yields CASSSGTVNQPQHF.

The chain has TRBV19 and TRBJ2-2; possibly TRBD2 for D (6 bases). V dropped 7 bases and J dropped 3 bases, with 21 bases sitting between them. The germline V gene has CDR1 LNHDA and CDR2 SQIVND (reference sequence). This CDR3 region has 17 residues. The CDR3: CASTSRGSRGYTGELFF. CDR3 coding DNA: TGTGCCAGTACCTCCCGGGGGTCCCGGGGGTACACCGGGGAGCTGTTTTTT.

This chain joins TRBV29-1 and TRBJ2-3, with 12 positions matching TRBD2. The CDR3 consists of 14 residues. After removal of 4 bases from V and 1 base from J, the junction contained 0 bases not matched to a gene. CDR1 is SQVTM, CDR2 ANQGSEA, per germline. The CDR3 sequence is CSVGLAGGTDTQYF. As DNA, the CDR3 is TGCAGCGTTGGACTAGCGGGGGGCACAGATACGCAGTATTTT.

This clone came up once. This chain connects TRBV21-1 to TRBJ2-7; the table's D call, TRBD1, was not checked against the DNA. TRBV21-1 is recorded as a pseudogene. This CDR3 contains 17 residues. The CDR3 bases are TGTGCCAGCAGCAAGCCCCAGGCGACAGATCCCTCCTACGAGCAGTACTTC. Translation gives CASSKPQATDPSYEQYF.

J is TRBJ1-2 and V is TRBV4-3; 11 nucleotides line up with TRBD1. Germline V CDR1 and CDR2: LGHNA, YSLEER. The CDR3 sequence is 16 residues long. Germline trimming cut 2 bases from V and 7 bases from J; bases unmatched to any gene: 9. This chain's CDR3 is CASSQYRTGGSGGYTF. CDR3 DNA sequence: TGCGCCAGCAGCCAATATAGGACAGGGGGCTCCGGTGGCTACACCTTC.

The chain employs TRBV28 and TRBJ2-7; D might be TRBD1 (5 bases). This CDR3 region has 12 residues. Germline V gene data show CDR1 as MDHEN and CDR2 as SYDVKM. V was cut by 6 bases and J by 4 bases, with 10 bases left in between. CDR3 in DNA: TGTGCCAGCAGGCAGGGCCAATACGAGCAGTACTTC. Translated: CASRQGQYEQYF.

This sequence joins TRBV7-2 and TRBJ2-1, with 7 bases fitting TRBD1. Germline CDR1 reads SGHTA; CDR2 reads FQGNSA. CDR3 length: 15 residues. The junction had 4 bases not matched to a gene; V was cut back by 4 bases and J by 1 base. The CDR3 DNA follows: TGTGCCAGCAGCTCCTACAGGGGTTCCTACAATGAGCAGTTCTTC. Translating gives CASSSYRGSYNEQFF.

This chain links TRBV29-1 with TRBJ1-5; 8 bases line up with TRBD1. The CDR3 totals 13 residues. Looked up from germline, CDR1 is SQVTM and CDR2 is ANQGSEA. The V and J ends lost 8 bases and 7 bases, in that order; junction bases with no gene match: 10. The CDR3 protein is CSTKTGVEQPQHF. For the CDR3, the DNA is TGCAGCACCAAGACAGGGGTAGAACAGCCCCAGCATTTT.

The chain's CDR3 is CASILSGSPAYEQYF. CDR3 nucleotide sequence: TGTGCCAGCATCCTTAGCGGGAGCCCCGCCTACGAGCAGTACTTC. The V gene is TRBV28, the J gene TRBJ2-7, with 9 positions matching TRBD2. The germline V gene has CDR1 MDHEN and CDR2 SYDVKM. The length of the CDR3 is 15 residues. The trim removed 7 bases at V and 2 bases at J, leaving 9 bases unmatched. Combining the CDR3 with reference TRBV28 and TRBJ2-7 gives the whole variable domain DVKVTQSSRYLVKRTGEKVFLECVQDMDHENMFWYRQDPGLGLRLIYFSYDVKMKEKGDIPEGYSVSREKKERFSLILESASTNQTSMYLCASILSGSPAYEQYFGPGTRLTVT.

The chain links TRBV7-2 to TRBJ2-7; TRBD1 aligns across 8 bases. Germline CDR1 reads SGHTA; CDR2 reads FQGNSA. Trimming took 5 bases from V and 3 from J; bases not matched to a gene: 12. The CDR3 extends over 16 amino acids. DNA for the CDR3: TGTGCCAGCAGCCCCCACCCCCGGACAGGGTACTACGAGCAGTACTTC. Amino acids: CASSPHPRTGYYEQYF.